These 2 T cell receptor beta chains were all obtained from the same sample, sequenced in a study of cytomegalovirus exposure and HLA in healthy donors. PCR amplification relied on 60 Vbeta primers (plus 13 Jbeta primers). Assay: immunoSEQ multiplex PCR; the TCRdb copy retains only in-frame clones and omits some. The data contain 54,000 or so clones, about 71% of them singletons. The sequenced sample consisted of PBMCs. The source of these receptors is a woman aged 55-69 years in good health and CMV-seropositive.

CDR3 DNA sequence: TGTGCCACCGGGACAGGGTTGGTGAACACTGAAGCTTTCTTT. Translation gives CATGTGLVNTEAFF. V gene TRBV19 combines with J gene TRBJ1-1, with 9 bases that match TRBD1. The CDR3 totals 14 residues. Per the germline V gene, CDR1 is LNHDA and CDR2 is SQIVND (reference sequence). J gave up 0 bases and V 10 bases, and 6 bases lay outside the gene matches.

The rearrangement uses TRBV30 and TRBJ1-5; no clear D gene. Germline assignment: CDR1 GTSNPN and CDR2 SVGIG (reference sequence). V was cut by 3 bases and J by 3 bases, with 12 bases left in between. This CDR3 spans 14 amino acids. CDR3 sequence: CAWRSGFNNQPQHF. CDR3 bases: TGTGCCTGGAGGTCCGGGTTTAACAATCAGCCCCAGCATTTT.